The entry below gives a single TCR beta chain sequence along with its context. V shed 0 bases and J 9 bases; nucleotides not matched to a gene: 14. In germline, CDR1 is LGHNA, CDR2 YSLEER. The CDR3 sequence is 18 residues long. As handled by the study authors: Scientists estimated how many nucleated cells there were by amplifying reference gene primers. The data were produced by immunoSEQ multiplex PCR, yet TCRdb's version contains in-frame clones alone and is incomplete. V, J and clone size reflect that table, while D and trimming were determined from the DNA. The sample includes 150,000 to 200,000 clones, approximately 83% of them seen just once. The sample belongs to a study of blood T cell repertoires in COVID-19. Looking at the study overall: The samples span acute and convalescent COVID-19 from the United States, Italy and Spain. PBMCs, B-cell-depleted T cells, or T cells provided the cDNA or gDNA that made up the material.

The TCR was taken from a man aged 45-65 years with active or convalescent COVID-19. This chain joins TRBV4-3 and TRBJ2-3, with TRBD2 matching 11 bases. The sequencing sample was made of peripheral blood. In nucleotides, the CDR3 is TGCGCCAGCAGCCAAGAATCCCGGCTAGCGGGGGGACTTACCACGCAGTATTTT. It is translated as CASSQESRLAGGLTTQYF.